This T cell receptor beta chain was profiled in a study of cytomegalovirus exposure and HLA in healthy donors. Regarding the study as a whole: Exclusion applied to some V segments, including TRBV6-2 and TRBV6-3, as they were indistinguishable. Most TCR beta V segments were productive about 90% or about 30% of the time in an earlier analysis. Later work found most CMV-associated TCR beta chains apparently HLA-restricted.

The CDR3 length is 17 residues. Germline V gene sequence: CDR1 KGHSH, CDR2 LQKENI. V was cut by 2 bases and J by 4 bases, with 18 bases left in between. Regarding this clone: Its antigen is not known.

Both 60 Vbeta primers and 13 Jbeta primers went into the PCR. Produced via immunoSEQ multiplex PCR; TCRdb's table is partial and in-frame only. Seen here are fewer than 250,000 clones, under 80% observed once, and the top ten hold 1.5% to 2%. The source is a woman younger than 45 in good health and CMV-seronegative. This sequence joins TRBV18 and TRBJ2-1, with D perhaps TRBD2 (6 bases). Sequencing was performed on PBMCs. The CDR3 loop reads CASSPNLGGATYNEQFF. In DNA form, the CDR3 reads TGTGCCAGCTCACCAAATCTGGGCGGGGCTACGTACAATGAGCAGTTCTTC.